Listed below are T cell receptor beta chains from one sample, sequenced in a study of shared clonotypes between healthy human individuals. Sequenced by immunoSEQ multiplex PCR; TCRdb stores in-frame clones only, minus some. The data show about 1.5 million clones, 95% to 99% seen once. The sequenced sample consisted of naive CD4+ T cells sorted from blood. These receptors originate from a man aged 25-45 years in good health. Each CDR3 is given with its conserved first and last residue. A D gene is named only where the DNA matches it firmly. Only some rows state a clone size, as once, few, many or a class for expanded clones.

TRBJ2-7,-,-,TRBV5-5,CASSLDFRTVPYEQYF,TGTGCCAGCAGCTTGGATTTTCGGACAGTGCCCTACGAGCAGTACTTC
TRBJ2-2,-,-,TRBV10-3,CAISPRGSDTGELFF,TGTGCCATCAGTCCCCGCGGCAGCGACACCGGGGAGCTGTTTTTT
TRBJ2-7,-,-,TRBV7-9,CASSWPPRGYEQYF,TGTGCCAGCAGCTGGCCGCCAAGGGGCTACGAGCAGTACTTC
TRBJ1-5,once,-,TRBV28,CASREETGLNQPQHF,TGTGCCAGCAGGGAAGAAACAGGCCTCAATCAGCCCCAGCATTTT
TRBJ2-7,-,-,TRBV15,CATSMGTHAYEQYF,TGTGCCACCAGCATGGGGACACACGCCTACGAGCAGTACTTC
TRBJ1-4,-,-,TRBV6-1,CASGPHATNEKLFF,TGTGCCAGCGGCCCTCATGCAACTAATGAAAAACTGTTTTTT
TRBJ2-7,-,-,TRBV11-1,CASSDPRSSYEQYF,TGTGCCAGCAGCGACCCGAGGAGCTCCTACGAGCAGTACTTC
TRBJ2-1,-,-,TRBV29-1,CSVRAGAGYNEQFF,TGCAGCGTTAGGGCCGGGGCCGGCTACAATGAGCAGTTCTTC
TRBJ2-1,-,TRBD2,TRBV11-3,CASSLVGSSGAVNEQFF,TGTGCCAGCAGCTTAGTCGGCTCTAGCGGGGCGGTCAATGAGCAGTTCTTC
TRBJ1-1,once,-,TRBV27,CASSLWADGTEAFF,TGTGCCAGCAGTTTATGGGCCGATGGCACTGAAGCTTTCTTT
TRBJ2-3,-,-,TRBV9,CASSGEEGWADTQYF,TGTGCCAGCAGTGGGGAAGAGGGTTGGGCAGATACGCAGTATTTT
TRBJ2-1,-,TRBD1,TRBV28,CASRRDRVVHEQFF,TGTGCCAGCAGACGCGACAGGGTTGTCCATGAGCAGTTCTTC
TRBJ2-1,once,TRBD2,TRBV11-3,CASSFSGLAGSNEQFF,TGTGCCAGCAGCTTTTCCGGACTAGCGGGAAGCAATGAGCAGTTCTTC
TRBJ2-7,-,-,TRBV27,CASNGLGRPPYEQYF,TGTGCCAGCAATGGACTCGGGCGGCCCCCCTACGAGCAGTACTTC
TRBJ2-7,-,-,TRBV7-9,CASSSKYDSYEQYF,TGTGCCAGCAGCTCAAAATATGACTCCTACGAGCAGTACTTC
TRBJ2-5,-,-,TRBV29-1,CSVGFVETQYF,TGCAGCGTTGGATTTGTAGAGACCCAGTACTTC
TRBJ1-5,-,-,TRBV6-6,CASSYGAGFSNQPQHF,TGTGCCAGCAGTTACGGGGCGGGATTTAGCAATCAGCCCCAGCATTTT
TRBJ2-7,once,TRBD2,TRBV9,CASSVGTSGRPYEQYF,TGTGCCAGCAGCGTAGGCACTAGCGGGCGTCCCTACGAGCAGTACTTC
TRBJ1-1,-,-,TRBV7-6,CASSLAPGRLNTEAFF,TGTGCCAGCAGCTTAGCGCCAGGTCGATTGAACACTGAAGCTTTCTTT
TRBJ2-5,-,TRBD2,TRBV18,CASSPFSPGLAVSQETQYF,TGTGCCAGCTCACCATTCTCACCAGGACTAGCAGTTTCTCAAGAGACCCAGTACTTC
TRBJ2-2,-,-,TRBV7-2,CASSPRVTTGELFF,TGTGCCAGCAGCCCAAGGGTCACCACCGGGGAGCTGTTTTTT
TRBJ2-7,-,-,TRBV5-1,CASSFVRGETYEQYF,TGCGCCAGCAGCTTTGTACGGGGTGAGACTTACGAGCAGTACTTC
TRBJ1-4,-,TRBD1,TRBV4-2,CASSLAAGTGVEKLFF,TGTGCCAGCAGCCTTGCGGCCGGGACAGGGGTTGAAAAACTGTTTTTT
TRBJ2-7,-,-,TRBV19,CASSIISRRSDEQYF,TGTGCCAGTAGTATAATAAGCAGGAGGTCCGACGAGCAGTACTTC
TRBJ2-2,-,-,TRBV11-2,CASSLVRTGELFF,TGTGCCAGCAGCTTAGTCCGGACCGGGGAGCTGTTTTTT
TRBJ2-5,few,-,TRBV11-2,CASSLGRRETQYF,TGTGCCAGCAGCTTAGGGAGACGGGAGACCCAGTACTTC
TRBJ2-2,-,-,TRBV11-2,CASSGSYTGELFF,TGTGCCAGCAGCGGAAGTTACACCGGGGAGCTGTTTTTT
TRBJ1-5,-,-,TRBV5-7,CASSLDQPQHF,TGTGCCAGCAGCTTGGATCAGCCCCAGCATTTT
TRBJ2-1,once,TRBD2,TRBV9,CASSETSQVGDEQFF,TGTGCCAGCAGCGAGACTAGCCAGGTGGGGGATGAGCAGTTCTTC
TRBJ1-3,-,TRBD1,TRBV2,CASSLKGWTGATSGNTIYF,TGTGCCAGCAGTCTTAAGGGTTGGACAGGCGCTACCTCTGGAAACACCATATATTTT
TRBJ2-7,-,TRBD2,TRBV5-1,CASSSGGAGYEQYF,TGCGCCAGCAGTTCGGGAGGGGCCGGGTACGAGCAGTACTTC
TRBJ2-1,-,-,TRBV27,CASSLVVAETSYNEQFF,TGTGCCAGCAGTTTAGTGGTGGCGGAGACCTCCTACAATGAGCAGTTCTTC
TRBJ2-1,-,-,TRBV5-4,CASSATPGTYNEQFF,TGTGCCAGCAGCGCTACTCCGGGCACCTACAATGAGCAGTTCTTC
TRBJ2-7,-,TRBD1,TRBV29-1,CSAWDRGYEQYF,TGCAGCGCCTGGGACAGGGGTTACGAGCAGTACTTC
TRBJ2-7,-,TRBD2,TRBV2,CASKLAEVYEQYF,TGTGCCAGCAAGCTAGCGGAGGTCTACGAGCAGTACTTC
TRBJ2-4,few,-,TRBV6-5,CASSLSTGAKNIQYF,TGTGCCAGCAGTCTTAGTACGGGGGCCAAAAACATTCAGTACTTC
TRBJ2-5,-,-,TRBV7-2,CASVKGGARGTQYF,TGTGCCAGCGTAAAGGGCGGGGCCCGGGGGACCCAGTACTTC
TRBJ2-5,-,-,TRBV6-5,CASSYSYSQETQYF,TGTGCCAGCAGTTACTCGTACTCCCAAGAGACCCAGTACTTC
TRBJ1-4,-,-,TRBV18,CASSPQTGNEKLFF,TGTGCCAGCTCACCACAGACAGGAAATGAAAAACTGTTTTTT